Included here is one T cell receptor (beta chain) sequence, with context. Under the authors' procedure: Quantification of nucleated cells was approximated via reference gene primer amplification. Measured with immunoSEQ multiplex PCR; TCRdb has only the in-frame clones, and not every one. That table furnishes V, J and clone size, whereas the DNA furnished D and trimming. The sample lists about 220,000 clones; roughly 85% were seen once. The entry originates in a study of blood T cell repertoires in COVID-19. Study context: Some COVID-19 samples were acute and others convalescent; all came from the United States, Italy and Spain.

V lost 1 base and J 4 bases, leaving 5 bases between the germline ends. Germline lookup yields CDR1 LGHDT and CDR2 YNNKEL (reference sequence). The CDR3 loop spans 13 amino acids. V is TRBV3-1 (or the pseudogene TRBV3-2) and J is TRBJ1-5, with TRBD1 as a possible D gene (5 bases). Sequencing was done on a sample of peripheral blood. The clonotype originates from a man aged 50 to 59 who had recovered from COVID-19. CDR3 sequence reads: CASSQGTNQPQHF. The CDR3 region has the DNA TGTGCCAGCAGCCAAGGGACAAATCAGCCCCAGCATTTT.